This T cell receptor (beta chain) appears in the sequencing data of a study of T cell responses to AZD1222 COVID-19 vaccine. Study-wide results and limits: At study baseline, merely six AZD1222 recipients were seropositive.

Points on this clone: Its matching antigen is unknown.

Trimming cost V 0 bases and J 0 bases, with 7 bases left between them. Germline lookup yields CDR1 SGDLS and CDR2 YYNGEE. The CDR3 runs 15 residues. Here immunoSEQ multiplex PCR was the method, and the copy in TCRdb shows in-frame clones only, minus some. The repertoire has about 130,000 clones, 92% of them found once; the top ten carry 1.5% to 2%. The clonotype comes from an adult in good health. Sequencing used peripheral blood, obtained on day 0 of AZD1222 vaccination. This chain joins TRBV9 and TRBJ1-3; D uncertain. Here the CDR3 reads CASSVAGTSGNTIYF. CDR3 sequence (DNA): TGTGCCAGCAGCGTAGCCGGCACCTCTGGAAACACCATATATTTT.